Below are 32 T cell receptor beta chains sequenced from a single sample in a study of shared clonotypes between healthy human individuals (dated by TCRdb to about 2020). Library method: the immunoSEQ multiplex PCR assay. TCRdb retrieved this table from immuneACCESS and kept in-frame rearrangements only. Not all clones are present; in checked studies, unresolved V genes account for under half, and no reason is known for the remainder. The sample table shows some 2.4 million clones, and 80% to 95% are seen once. 0.36% of the sample goes to the ten largest clones. Sequenced sample: naive CD4+ T cells from PBMCs. Reading the label with the study, this specimen's cell subset or site is: CD45RA+ positively selected. The receptors originated from a man in his late teens or twenties in good health. Some clones in this sample may be carry-over from other donors' samples.

As for this clone: Other DNA sequences in this sample translate to the same CDR3. The CDR3 here is CASSLVQGLNYGYTF. In DNA form, the CDR3 reads TGCGCCAGCAGCTTGGTCCAGGGCCTCAACTATGGCTACACCTTC. The chain links TRBV5-1 to TRBJ1-2, with a weak D call TRBD1 (5 bases). The germline V gene has CDR1 SGHRS and CDR2 YFSETQ. V was clipped by 0 bases and J by 2 bases, with 11 bases between them. The CDR3 sequence is 15 residues long.

CDR3 protein: CASSSGTGYYGYTF. The CDR3 nucleotides are TGTGCCAGCAGTTCCGGGACAGGATACTATGGCTACACCTTC. The chain uses TRBV28 and TRBJ1-2, with 8 bases fitting TRBD1. The germline gives CDR1 MDHEN, CDR2 SYDVKM. This CDR3 has 14 residues. The trim removed 4 bases at V and 3 bases at J, leaving 4 bases unmatched.

The chain uses TRBV5-1 and TRBJ2-2; D ambiguous. The CDR3 has 13 amino acids. V was shortened by 0 bases and J by 4 bases, with 4 bases between the two germline ends. Germline V gives CDR1 SGHRS, CDR2 YFSETQ. CDR3 DNA sequence: TGCGCCAGCAGCTTGGCCAGCACCGGGGAGCTGTTTTTT. Translation gives CASSLASTGELFF.

The V call is TRBV5-1, the J call TRBJ2-1; 15 bases fit TRBD2. The CDR3 spans 18 residues. V lost 4 bases to trimming and J lost 4 bases; unmatched junction nucleotides: 9. Germline values: CDR1 SGHRS, CDR2 YFSETQ. The DNA of the CDR3 is TGCGCCAGCAGCACCGGACTAGCGGGAGGGCTTAATTACAATGAGCAGTTCTTC. It encodes CASSTGLAGGLNYNEQFF.

The V gene is TRBV5-1, the J gene TRBJ2-7; possible D gene TRBD2, 6 bases. CDR3 size: 14 residues. Trimming left V 0 bases short and J 7 bases short, with 14 bases between. CDR1 and CDR2 from the germline V gene are SGHRS and YFSETQ. CDR3 sequence: CASSLVGGTREQYF. The CDR3 DNA reads TGCGCCAGCAGCTTGGTCGGAGGGACGAGAGAGCAGTACTTC.

The V and J genes are TRBV7-2 and TRBJ2-1; possible D gene TRBD1, 5 bases. V gave up 1 base and J gave up 6 bases, with 7 bases separating them. From germline, CDR1 is SGHTA and CDR2 FQGNSA. The length of the CDR3 is 13 residues. Here the CDR3 DNA reads TGTGCCAGCAGCTTAGGCCAGGGCAATGAGCAGTTCTTC. Its translation: CASSLGQGNEQFF.

This clone was counted once. V and J are TRBV7-2 and TRBJ1-1; TRBD1 might be the D (5 bases). V lost 3 bases and J 1 base, leaving 12 bases between the germline ends. The length of the CDR3 is 15 residues. Germline values: CDR1 SGHTA, CDR2 FQGNSA. CDR3 nucleotides: TGTGCCAGCAGCTTGAGGGGAGGGAGGAACACTGAAGCTTTCTTT. This translates into CASSLRGGRNTEAFF.

In its sample, this clone was seen once. Additional DNA sequences in this sample encode the identical CDR3. V is TRBV2 and J is TRBJ1-2, with D hard to call. V lost 3 bases, J lost 5 bases, and 7 bases lay in between. Germline CDR1 reads SNHLY; CDR2 reads FYNNEI. The CDR3 has 12 amino acids. The CDR3 nucleotides read TGTGCCAGCAGTGAGCGACGGTATGGCTACACCTTC. Protein product: CASSERRYGYTF. Drawing the rest from reference TRBV2 and TRBJ1-2, the complete variable domain is EPEVTQTPSHQVTQMGQEVILRCVPISNHLYFYWYRQILGQKVEFLVSFYNNEISEKSEIFDDQFSVERPDGSNFTLKIRSTKLEDSAMYFCASSERRYGYTFGSGTRLTVV.

V is TRBV28 and J is TRBJ1-5; maybe TRBD1 (5 bases). Germline loops: CDR1 MDHEN, CDR2 SYDVKM. V was cut by 4 bases and J by 4 bases, with 11 bases left in between. The CDR3 consists of 14 residues. DNA for the CDR3: TGTGCCAGCAGTTCCGGGACGGCTAATCAGCCCCAGCATTTT. Translating it yields CASSSGTANQPQHF.

V gene TRBV6-5 combines with J gene TRBJ1-6; possible D gene TRBD1, 6 bases. V was clipped by 6 bases and J by 7 bases, with 10 bases between them. CDR3 size: 13 residues. Looked up from germline, CDR1 is MNHEY and CDR2 is SVGAGI. For the CDR3, the DNA is TGTGCCAGCAGGAGAACAGGGAATTCACCCCTCCACTTT. Translating it yields CASRRTGNSPLHF.

This clone turned up a few times. The identical CDR3 is also encoded by other nucleotide sequences in the sample. The genes are TRBV5-1 and TRBJ2-7; D is ambiguous. The CDR3 has 12 residues. The germline V gene has CDR1 SGHRS and CDR2 YFSETQ. V shed 4 bases and J shed 0 bases, with 5 bases lying between them. CDR3 nucleotides: TGCGCCAGCAGCCTCAGCTCCTACGAGCAGTACTTC. Protein product: CASSLSSYEQYF.

This clone was observed once. The chain joins TRBV7-3 to TRBJ1-3; possible D gene TRBD1, 6 bases. The CDR3 runs 17 residues. Germline lookup yields CDR1 SGHTA and CDR2 FQGTGA. Trimming shortened V by 4 bases and J by 0 bases, and 16 bases separated the two germline ends. CDR3 in amino acids: CASSSRDTSPSGNTIYF. CDR3 in DNA: TGTGCCAGCAGCTCTCGGGACACCTCTCCCTCTGGAAACACCATATATTTT.

The rearrangement links TRBV7-6 to TRBJ2-2, with TRBD2 matching 14 bases. The CDR3 runs to 17 residues. The ends lost 4 bases at V and 5 bases at J; junction bases unmatched: 6. CDR1 and CDR2 (germline): SGHVS, FNYEAQ. CDR3 residues: CASSSGTSGRGTGELFF. The CDR3 DNA is TGTGCCAGCAGCTCCGGGACTAGCGGGAGAGGAACCGGGGAGCTGTTTTTT.

The chain has TRBV7-2 and TRBJ2-7, with D possibly being TRBD1 (6 bases). Trimming took 1 base from V and 3 from J, leaving 13 bases between them. The CDR3 is 15 residues long. In germline, CDR1 is SGHTA, CDR2 FQGNSA. In DNA, the CDR3 is TGTGCCAGCAGCTTAGGACAGGCATCGATCTACGAGCAGTACTTC. Protein: CASSLGQASIYEQYF. The variable domain in full, with the rest retrieved from reference TRBV7-2 and TRBJ2-7, is GAGVSQSPSNKVTEKGKDVELRCDPISGHTALYWYRQSLGQGLEFLIYFQGNSAPDKSGLPSDRFSAERTGGSVSTLTIQRTQQEDSAVYLCASSLGQASIYEQYFGPGTRLTVT.

The rearrangement links TRBV9 to TRBJ2-7; D is possibly TRBD1 (5 bases). Germline assignment: CDR1 SGDLS and CDR2 YYNGEE. Trimming removed 0 bases at V and 5 bases at J, with 12 bases between. The CDR3 has 14 residues. The CDR3 loop is CASSVVAGMNEQYF. The DNA of the CDR3 is TGTGCCAGCAGCGTAGTAGCAGGGATGAACGAGCAGTACTTC.

J is TRBJ1-2 and V is TRBV9; 8 bases map to TRBD1. In germline, CDR1 is SGDLS, CDR2 YYNGEE. The CDR3 consists of 15 residues. J was trimmed by 7 bases and V by 3 bases; bases with no gene match: 11. CDR3 in DNA: TGTGCCAGCAGCGAGCGGGACAGGTCTCTCCCTGGCTACACCTTC. Residues: CASSERDRSLPGYTF.

The chain joins TRBV28 to TRBJ2-5; TRBD2 matches 7 bases. The V segment lost 3 bases and the J segment 5 bases; nucleotides outside the gene matches: 18. The germline gives CDR1 MDHEN, CDR2 SYDVKM. This CDR3 region has 18 residues. CDR3 coding DNA: TGTGCCAGCAGTTTCGGGGTTAGCGCGGGAGTAGGATCGGAGACCCAGTACTTC. Translating gives CASSFGVSAGVGSETQYF.

The rearrangement joins TRBV28 to TRBJ2-7; no clear D. V lost 0 bases to trimming and J lost 1 base, with 13 bases between them. Germline V gene sequence: CDR1 MDHEN, CDR2 SYDVKM. The CDR3 length is 16 residues. The CDR3 is CASSLWSADGSYEQYF. In nucleotides, the CDR3 is TGTGCCAGCAGTTTATGGTCCGCAGACGGGTCCTACGAGCAGTACTTC.

The chain links TRBV5-8 to TRBJ2-7, with D perhaps TRBD1 (6 bases). Germline CDR1 and CDR2: SGHTS and YDEGEE. V was shortened by 2 bases and J by 3 bases, with 15 bases between the two germline ends. The length of the CDR3 is 15 residues. CDR3 bases: TGTGCCAGCAGCTTAGAAACAGGGCAAGACTACGAGCAGTACTTC. Its translation is CASSLETGQDYEQYF.

V usage is TRBV7-3 and J usage is TRBJ1-1; no firm D call. Germline CDR1 reads SGHTA; CDR2 reads FQGTGA. This CDR3 has 15 residues. V shed 5 bases and J shed 1 base, with 14 bases lying between them. CDR3 in DNA: TGTGCCAGCAGCCCCTCAAGACAAGAGAACACTGAAGCTTTCTTT. This gives the protein CASSPSRQENTEAFF.

The chain links TRBV4-3 to TRBJ1-3; no reliable D call. CDR1 and CDR2 from the germline V gene are LGHNA and YSLEER. This CDR3 is 15 amino acids long. Trimming removed 2 bases from V and 0 bases from J, with 8 bases in between. Written as DNA, the CDR3 is TGCGCCAGCAGCCAATCTATTAGCTCTGGAAACACCATATATTTT. It is translated as CASSQSISSGNTIYF.

This rearrangement joins TRBV9 to TRBJ2-7; D is undetermined. The CDR3 contains 14 residues. V was cut by 0 bases and J by 4 bases, with 11 bases left in between. Germline loops: CDR1 SGDLS, CDR2 YYNGEE. This chain's CDR3 is CASSVEGYPYEQYF. The CDR3 nucleotides read TGTGCCAGCAGCGTAGAAGGGTACCCATACGAGCAGTACTTC.

This rearrangement joins TRBV27 to TRBJ2-7; 13 bases line up with TRBD2. The CDR3 consists of 16 residues. Germline V gene lookup returns CDR1 MNHEY and CDR2 SMNVEV (reference sequence). Trimming cost V 2 bases and J 2 bases; bases outside gene matches: 3. In DNA, the CDR3 is TGTGCCAGCAGTTTAGGGACTAGCGGGAAAACCTACGAGCAGTACTTC. This codes for CASSLGTSGKTYEQYF.

This chain joins TRBV6-5 and TRBJ2-1, with TRBD2 matching 7 bases. The germline CDR1 and CDR2 sequences are MNHEY and SVGAGI. J was trimmed by 4 bases and V by 5 bases; bases with no gene match: 8. The CDR3 runs to 15 residues. In DNA, the CDR3 is TGTGCCAGCAGTGTTCGACTAGCTGCTTACAATGAGCAGTTCTTC. Protein sequence: CASSVRLAAYNEQFF.

The chain joins TRBV5-4 to TRBJ2-5, with 16 bases aligning to TRBD2. The germline gives CDR1 SGHNT, CDR2 YYREEE (reference sequence). The CDR3 contains 16 residues. V shed 3 bases and J 4 bases; nucleotides not matched to a gene: 3. The CDR3 sequence: CASSSGTSGRAETQYF. For the CDR3, the DNA is TGTGCCAGCAGCTCCGGGACTAGCGGGAGGGCAGAGACCCAGTACTTC. The full variable domain, completed using reference TRBV5-4 and TRBJ2-5, is ETGVTQSPTHLIKTRGQQVTLRCSSQSGHNTVSWYQQALGQGPQFIFQYYREEENGRGNFPPRFSGLQFPNYSSELNVNALELDDSALYLCASSSGTSGRAETQYFGPGTRLLVL.

The chain uses TRBV12-5 and TRBJ2-1, with 9 positions matching TRBD2. V lost 2 bases, J lost 8 bases, and 13 bases stayed unmatched. CDR3 length: 17 residues. Germline CDR1 and CDR2: LGHNT and FRNRAP. In DNA form, the CDR3 reads TGTGCTAGTGGTTTGCTCCGGCGGGAGGGCTTTTACGATGAGCAGTTCTTC. Translation gives CASGLLRREGFYDEQFF. The entire variable domain, with the rest obtained from reference TRBV12-5 and TRBJ2-1, is as follows: DARVTQTPRHKVTEMGQEVTMRCQPILGHNTVFWYRQTMMQGLELLAYFRNRAPLDDSGMPKDRFSAEMPDATLATLKIQPSEPRDSAVYFCASGLLRREGFYDEQFFGPGTRLTVL.

This rearrangement joins TRBV7-2 to TRBJ2-1; 8 bases match TRBD2. The V gene's germline CDR1 is SGHTA and CDR2 FQGNSA. The CDR3 runs to 14 residues. V lost 1 base, J lost 14 bases, and 10 bases stayed unmatched. The CDR3 is CASSLDGSGKTKFF. The CDR3 coding sequence is TGTGCCAGCAGCTTAGATGGTAGCGGGAAGACAAAGTTCTTC.

The chain's CDR3 is CASSPWTGGATGSYNEQFF. CDR3 nucleotide sequence: TGCGCCAGCAGCCCATGGACAGGGGGCGCAACAGGCTCCTACAATGAGCAGTTCTTC. The chain joins TRBV5-1 to TRBJ2-1; 11 nucleotides match TRBD1. Trimming cost V 4 bases and J 0 bases; bases outside gene matches: 12. The CDR3 length is 19 residues. The V gene's germline CDR1 is SGHRS and CDR2 YFSETQ.

This clone has just one count. The rearrangement links TRBV11-1 to TRBJ1-1, with a weak D call TRBD1 (6 bases). CDR3 length equals 16 residues. Germline assignment: CDR1 SGHAT and CDR2 FQDESV (reference sequence). Trimming shortened V by 7 bases and J by 0 bases, and 18 bases separated the two germline ends. The CDR3 nucleotides are TGTGCCAGCACCAAGGGGGGGGCTCTTATGAACACTGAAGCTTTCTTT. Encoded protein: CASTKGGALMNTEAFF.

V usage is TRBV28 and J usage is TRBJ1-2; D call uncertain. The CDR3 is 11 amino acids. V was shortened by 1 base and J by 6 bases, with 3 bases between the two germline ends. Germline V gene lookup returns CDR1 MDHEN and CDR2 SYDVKM. CDR3 DNA: TGTGCCAGCAGTTTATCGAATGGCTACACCTTC. This sequence encodes CASSLSNGYTF.

This chain connects TRBV28 to TRBJ1-3; 7 nucleotides agree with TRBD1. This CDR3 comprises 16 residues. Germline V gene sequence: CDR1 MDHEN, CDR2 SYDVKM. V trimming: 4 bases; J trimming: 0 bases; junction bases outside the gene matches: 6. DNA for the CDR3: TGTGCCAGCAGTTCCGCCGGGGACAGCTCTGGAAACACCATATATTTT. Translating gives CASSSAGDSSGNTIYF. The entire variable domain, with the rest obtained from reference TRBV28 and TRBJ1-3, is as follows: DVKVTQSSRYLVKRTGEKVFLECVQDMDHENMFWYRQDPGLGLRLIYFSYDVKMKEKGDIPEGYSVSREKKERFSLILESASTNQTSMYLCASSSAGDSSGNTIYFGEGSWLTVV.

The chain uses TRBV2 and TRBJ2-1, with 14 bases identical to TRBD2. The CDR3 runs to 15 residues. In germline, CDR1 is SNHLY, CDR2 FYNNEI. Trimming at V came to 5 bases and at J to 9 bases, leaving 6 bases not matched to a gene. The CDR3 nucleotides are TGTGCCAGCAGTAGGACTAGCGGGAGGAAGGGTGAGCAGTTCTTC. Its translation is CASSRTSGRKGEQFF.